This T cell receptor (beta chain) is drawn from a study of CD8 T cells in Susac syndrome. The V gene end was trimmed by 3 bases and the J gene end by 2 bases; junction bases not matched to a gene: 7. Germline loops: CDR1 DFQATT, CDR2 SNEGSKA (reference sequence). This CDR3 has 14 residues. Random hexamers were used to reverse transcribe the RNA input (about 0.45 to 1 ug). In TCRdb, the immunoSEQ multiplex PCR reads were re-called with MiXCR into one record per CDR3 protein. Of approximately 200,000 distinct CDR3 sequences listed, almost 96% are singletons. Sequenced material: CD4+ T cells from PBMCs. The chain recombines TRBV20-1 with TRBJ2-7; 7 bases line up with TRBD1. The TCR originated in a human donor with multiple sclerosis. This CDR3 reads CSARSGTETYEQYF. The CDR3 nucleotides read TGCAGTGCTAGGTCCGGGACAGAGACCTACGAGCAGTACTTC.